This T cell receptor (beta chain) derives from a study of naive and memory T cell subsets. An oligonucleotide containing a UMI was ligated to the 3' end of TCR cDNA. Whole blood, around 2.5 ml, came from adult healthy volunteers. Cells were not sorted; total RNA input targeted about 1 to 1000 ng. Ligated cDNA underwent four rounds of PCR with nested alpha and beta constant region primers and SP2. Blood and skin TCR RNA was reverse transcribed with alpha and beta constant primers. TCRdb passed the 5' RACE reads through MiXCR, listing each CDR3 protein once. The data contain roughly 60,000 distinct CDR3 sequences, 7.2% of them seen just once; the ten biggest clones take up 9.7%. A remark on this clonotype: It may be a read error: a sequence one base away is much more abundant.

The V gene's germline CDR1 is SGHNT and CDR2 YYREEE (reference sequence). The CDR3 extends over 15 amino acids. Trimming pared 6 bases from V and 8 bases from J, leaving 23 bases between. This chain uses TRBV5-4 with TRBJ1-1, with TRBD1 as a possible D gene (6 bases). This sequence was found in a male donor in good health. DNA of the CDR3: TGTGCCAGCACCAACCCCTGGAGGGGGGTAGCCGAAGCTTTCTTT. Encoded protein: CASTNPWRGVAEAFF.